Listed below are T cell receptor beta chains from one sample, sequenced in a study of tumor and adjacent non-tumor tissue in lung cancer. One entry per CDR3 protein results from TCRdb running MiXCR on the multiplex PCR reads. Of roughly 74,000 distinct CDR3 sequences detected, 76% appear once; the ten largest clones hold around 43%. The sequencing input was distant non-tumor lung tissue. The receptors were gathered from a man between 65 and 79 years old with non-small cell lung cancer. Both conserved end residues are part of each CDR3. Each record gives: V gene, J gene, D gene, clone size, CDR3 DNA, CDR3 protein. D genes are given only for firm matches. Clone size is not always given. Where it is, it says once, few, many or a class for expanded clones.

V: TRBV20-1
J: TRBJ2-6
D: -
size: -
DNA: TGCAGTGCTAGAGTCCTGAGGGGGGCCGGGACCAACGTCCTGTCTTTC
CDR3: CSARVLRGAGTNVLSF

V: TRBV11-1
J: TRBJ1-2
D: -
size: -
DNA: TGTGTCAACAGCTTATACAGATATGGCTACGCCTTC
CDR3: CVNSLYRYGYAF

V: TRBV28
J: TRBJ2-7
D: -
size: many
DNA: TGTGCCAGCAGTTTAAGGGGGGTCCTCAAGACATCCTACGAGCAGTACTTC
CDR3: CASSLRGVLKTSYEQYF

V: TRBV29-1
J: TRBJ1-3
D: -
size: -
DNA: TGCAGCGTTGTCCTGGTTGAGTGGGCTGGAAACACCATATATTTT
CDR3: CSVVLVEWAGNTIYF

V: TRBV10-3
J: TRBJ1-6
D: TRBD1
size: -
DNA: TGTGCCATCTATAGACAGGGACCTAATACACCCCTCCACTTT
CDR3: CAIYRQGPNTPLHF

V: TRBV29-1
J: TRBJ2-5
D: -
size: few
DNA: TGCAGTGCCAAGCCCTACCTCCATGCAGGTCAAGAGACCCAGTACTTC
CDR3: CSAKPYLHAGQETQYF

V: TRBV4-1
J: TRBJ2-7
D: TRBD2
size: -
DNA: TGCGCCAGCAGCCGGACACTAGCGATAGAGGGTGAGGAGCGGTACTTC
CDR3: CASSRTLAIEGEERYF

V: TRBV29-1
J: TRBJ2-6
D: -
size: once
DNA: TGCACCGTTTCTTCCATCTCTGGGACCAACGTCCTGACTTTC
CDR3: CTVSSISGTNVLTF

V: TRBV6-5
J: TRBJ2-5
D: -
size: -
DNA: TGTGCCAGCAGTCACACGATTGGGGGCCAAGAGACCCAGTACTTC
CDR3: CASSHTIGGQETQYF

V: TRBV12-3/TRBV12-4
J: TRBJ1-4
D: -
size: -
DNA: TGTGCCAGCAGTTTACGTGTAACTAATGAAAAACTGTTTTTT
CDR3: CASSLRVTNEKLFF

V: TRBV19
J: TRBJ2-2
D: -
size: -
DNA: TGTGCCAGTAATATCAGTCGAACGAACACCGGGGAGCTGTTTTTT
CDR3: CASNISRTNTGELFF

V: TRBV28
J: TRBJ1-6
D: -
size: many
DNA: TGTGCCAGCAGTTTAAGGCCCCCTCGTTCACCCCTCCACTTT
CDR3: CASSLRPPRSPLHF

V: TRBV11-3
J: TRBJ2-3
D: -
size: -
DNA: TGTGCCTGCACTCGTCGTGAAGTAAGCACAGATACGCAGTATTTT
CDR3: CACTRREVSTDTQYF

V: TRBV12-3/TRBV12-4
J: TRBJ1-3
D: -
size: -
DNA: TGTGCCAGCAGTCGATACGGGGCGAGCTCTGGAAACACCATATATTTT
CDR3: CASSRYGASSGNTIYF

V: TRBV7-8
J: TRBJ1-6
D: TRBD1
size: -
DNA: TGTGCCAGCAGACGGAATTCGGGACAGGGAAATTCACCCATCCACTTT
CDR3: CASRRNSGQGNSPIHF

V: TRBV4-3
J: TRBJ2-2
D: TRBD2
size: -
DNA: TGCGCCAGCAGCCAAGACGCAGGGAGTTACGGGAGGGACGGGGATCTGTTTTTT
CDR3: CASSQDAGSYGRDGDLFF

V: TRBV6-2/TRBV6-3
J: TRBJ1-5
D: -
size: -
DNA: -
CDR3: CVSSWGTGNQPHHF

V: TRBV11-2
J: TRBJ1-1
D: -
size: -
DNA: TGTGCCAGCAGCCTCGCCAATTCAAGGAAGACTGAAGTTTTCTTT
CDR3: CASSLANSRKTEVFF

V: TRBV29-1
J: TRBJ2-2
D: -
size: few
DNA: TGCAGCGTTGACGGGCAGGGGAACACCGGGGAGCCGTTTTTT
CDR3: CSVDGQGNTGEPFF

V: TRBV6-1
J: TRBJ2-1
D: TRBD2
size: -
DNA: TGTGCCAGCAGTGGTCCGGGAGGGCCGGTGTCGCTCGCCTACAATGAGCAGTTCTTC
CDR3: CASSGPGGPVSLAYNEQFF

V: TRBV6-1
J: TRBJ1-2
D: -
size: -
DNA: TGTGCGAGCAGATTCGGGGGAGCAGGGCGCTACACCTTC
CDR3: CASRFGGAGRYTF

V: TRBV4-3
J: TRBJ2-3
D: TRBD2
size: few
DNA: TGCGCCAGCAGTCAAGTTGGGCCTAGCGGGAGAACAGATAAGCAGTATTTT
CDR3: CASSQVGPSGRTDKQYF

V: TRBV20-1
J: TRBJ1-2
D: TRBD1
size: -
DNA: TGCAGTGCTAAAACAGGGGGCGCGGTTGGCTACACCTTC
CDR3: CSAKTGGAVGYTF

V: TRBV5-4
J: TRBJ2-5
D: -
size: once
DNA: TGTGCCAGCAGCTTGGCTAGCAGGGGTGTGTTGGAGACCCAGTACTTC
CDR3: CASSLASRGVLETQYF

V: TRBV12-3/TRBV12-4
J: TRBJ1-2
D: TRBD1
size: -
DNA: TGTGCCAGCAGGCCGGGACAGGTGAACTATGGCTTACCCTTC
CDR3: CASRPGQVNYGLPF

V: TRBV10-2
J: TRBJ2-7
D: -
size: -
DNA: TGCGCCAGCAGTGAATTGAACGGGAGATGGGAACAGTACTTC
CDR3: CASSELNGRWEQYF

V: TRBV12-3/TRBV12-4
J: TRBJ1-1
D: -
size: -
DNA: TGTGCCAGCAGCGGTTCCCCGACTGAAGATTTATTT
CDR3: CASSGSPTEDLF

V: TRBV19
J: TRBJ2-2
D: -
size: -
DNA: TGTGCCAGTAAAGAGAGCCTGGATAGAAACACCGGGGAGCTGTTTTTT
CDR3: CASKESLDRNTGELFF

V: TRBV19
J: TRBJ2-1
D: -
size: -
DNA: TGTGCCAGTAGTTCAGACAGGTCAGATAGCACCTACACTGAGCAGTTCTTC
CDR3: CASSSDRSDSTYTEQFF

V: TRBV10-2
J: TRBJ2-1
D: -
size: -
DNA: TGCGCCAGCAGGTCCCTGGGACCCTCTTCTCATGCACAGTTCTTC
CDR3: CASRSLGPSSHAQFF

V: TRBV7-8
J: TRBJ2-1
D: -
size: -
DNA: TGTGCCAGCAGCTTAGTTATGGGTCTAGTGGTAGAGAATGAGCACTTCTTC
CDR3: CASSLVMGLVVENEHFF